These T cell receptor beta chains were read from a single sample in a study of patients and donors after allogeneic stem cell transplantation. TCRdb itself ran the RT-PCR reads through MiXCR, one entry per CDR3 protein. The repertoire includes over 30,000 distinct CDR3 sequences, 37% of them detected once, and less than 85% sits in the top ten. Sequences were obtained from blood, either unsorted or a sorted T cell fraction (not recorded which). The source of these receptors is a human donor who was either an allogeneic HSCT recipient or a stem cell or donor lymphocyte infusion donor (not recorded which). It is not recorded whose cells these are; they may come from a transplant donor. Both conserved end residues are part of each CDR3. The D gene is left open where the match is weak. The listing skips clone size in some rows; elsewhere it reads once, few, many or a size class.

- | TRBJ1-1 | TRBV5-1 | - | CASSGGLNTEAFF | TGCGCCAGCAGTGGGGGGTTGAACACTGAAGCTTTCTTT
- | TRBJ1-1 | TRBV5-1 | few | CASSLIAGAVTEAFF | TGCGCCAGCAGCTTGATTGCAGGCGCGGTCACTGAAGCTTTCTTT
TRBD1 | TRBJ1-1 | TRBV12-3/TRBV12-4 | few | CASRLTGGFEAFF | TGTGCCAGCAGACTTACAGGGGGCTTTGAAGCTTTCTTT
TRBD1 | TRBJ2-3 | TRBV20-1 | - | CSASTGGSGDTQYF | TGCAGTGCTTCGACAGGGGGTTCGGGAGATACGCAGTATTTT
- | TRBJ2-3 | TRBV9 | - | CASSVVSDTQYF | TGTGCCAGCAGCGTAGTATCAGATACGCAGTATTTT
TRBD1 | TRBJ2-3 | TRBV12-3/TRBV12-4 | - | CASRRHRQGPDTQYF | TGTGCCAGCAGACGTCACCGACAGGGTCCAGATACGCAGTATTTT
- | TRBJ1-1 | TRBV5-1 | once | CASSPYGTEAFF | TGCGCCAGCAGCCCATACGGCACTGAAGCTTTCTTT
- | TRBJ1-1 | TRBV11-2 | - | CASSIEYTGEAFF | TGTGCCAGCAGCATTGAGTACACGGGAGAAGCTTTCTTT
TRBD1 | TRBJ2-1 | TRBV27 | - | CASSPHLPGTGDNEQFF | TGTGCCAGCAGTCCACATCTGCCCGGGACAGGGGACAATGAGCAGTTCTTC
TRBD1 | TRBJ2-5 | TRBV7-9 | many | CASSSWTGLLQETQYF | TGTGCCAGCAGCTCCTGGACAGGCCTCCTTCAAGAGACCCAGTACTTC
- | TRBJ1-5 | TRBV30 | few | CAWSRGNQPQHF | TGTGCCTGGTCCCGGGGAAATCAGCCCCAGCATTTT
TRBD1 | TRBJ1-5 | TRBV29-1 | many | CSVSQGEDQPQHF | TGCAGCGTTTCACAGGGGGAAGATCAGCCCCAGCATTTT
- | TRBJ1-1 | TRBV6-2/TRBV6-3 | - | CASCSDSAMNTEAFF | TGTGCCAGCTGTTCGGACAGTGCCATGAACACTGAAGCTTTCTTT
- | TRBJ1-4 | TRBV29-1 | - | CSVANEKLFF | TGCAGCGTTGCAAATGAAAAACTGTTTTTT
TRBD2 | TRBJ2-3 | TRBV6-6 | - | CASSYSIAGEADTQYF | TGTGCCAGCAGTTACTCGATAGCGGGAGAGGCAGATACGCAGTATTTT
TRBD2 | TRBJ2-7 | TRBV18 | - | CANSGSGSAYEQYF | TGTGCCAACTCAGGTAGCGGGAGCGCCTACGAGCAGTACTTC
- | TRBJ2-3 | TRBV20-1 | - | CSARAQGGGTDTQYF | TGCAGTGCTAGGGCCCAGGGAGGCGGCACAGATACGCAGTATTTT
TRBD1 | TRBJ1-2 | TRBV20-1 | few | CSAGDSQNYGYTF | TGCAGTGCTGGGGACAGCCAAAACTATGGCTACACCTTC
- | TRBJ1-3 | TRBV7-9 | many | CASRTQGFGNTIYF | TGTGCCAGCAGAACTCAAGGTTTTGGAAACACCATATATTTT
- | TRBJ2-2 | TRBV7-9 | many | CASSLGLTRSGELFF | TGTGCCAGCAGCCTAGGACTAACCCGGAGTGGGGAGCTGTTTTTT
TRBD1 | TRBJ2-4 | TRBV12-3/TRBV12-4 | - | CASSPIHRGNRNIQYF | TGTGCCAGCAGTCCTATCCACAGGGGTAATAGAAACATTCAGTACTTC
TRBD2 | TRBJ2-3 | TRBV24-1 | - | CATSDLAGTSSDTQYF | TGTGCCACCAGTGATCTGGCCGGGACTAGCTCAGATACGCAGTATTTT
- | TRBJ1-5 | TRBV7-9 | - | CASSSTVLYQPQHF | TGTGCCAGCAGCTCTACGGTACTTTATCAGCCCCAGCATTTT